This passage covers 5 T cell receptor beta chains from one sample sequenced in a study of Ad26.COV2.S vaccination and SARS-CoV-2 variants. Treatment reported: around 19 received Ad26.COV2.S at low or high dose, single or two shots; 5 received placebo; per-sample allocation not given. Specimens were obtained on day 63 following the first vaccine or placebo injection. Profiling relied on immunoSEQ multiplex PCR, and the TCRdb table lists in-frame clones only, not all of them. Of roughly 380,000 clones detected, about 85% appear once; the ten largest clones hold 3.3%. Sequencing used peripheral blood, obtained in a trial of Ad26.COV2.S vaccine versus placebo. Source of these receptors: a person between 18 and 65 years old who received the Ad26.COV2.S COVID-19 vaccine or a placebo.

The V gene is TRBV7-2, the J gene TRBJ2-7; 11 bases are shared with TRBD2. Looked up from germline, CDR1 is SGHTA and CDR2 is FQGNSA. V lost 2 bases, J lost 3 bases, and 6 bases stayed unmatched. The CDR3 covers 16 residues. Here the CDR3 DNA reads TGTGCCAGCAGCTTAAGTAGCGGGAGGGGAGGCTACGAGCAGTACTTC. It yields the protein CASSLSSGRGGYEQYF.

V gene TRBV10-3 combines with J gene TRBJ2-1; D is perhaps TRBD1 or TRBD2 (5 bases each). Between the trimmed V and J ends, which lost 8 bases and 4 bases, there was a span of 6 bases. Germline V gives CDR1 ENHRY, CDR2 SYGVKD. The CDR3 loop spans 11 amino acids. The CDR3 is CAIGGYNEQFF. CDR3 nucleotide sequence: TGTGCCATCGGGGGATACAATGAGCAGTTCTTC.

The chain recombines TRBV12-5 with TRBJ2-7; D unclear. This CDR3 is built from 16 residues. V gave up 7 bases and J gave up 0 bases, with 19 bases separating them. CDR1 LGHNT and CDR2 FRNRAP come from the germline V gene. CDR3 nucleotide sequence: TGTGCTAGTGCCCTCGACTGTTACCCCCCCTCCTACGAGCAGTACTTC. Translated, it gives CASALDCYPPSYEQYF.

The chain employs TRBV6-2 or TRBV6-3 and TRBJ1-1; 7 bases are shared with TRBD1. Looked up from germline, CDR1 is MNHEY and CDR2 is SVGEGT. J gave up 7 bases and V 4 bases, and 12 bases lay outside the gene matches. The CDR3 is 15 amino acids. The CDR3, as DNA: TGTGCCAGCAGTTTAAGGGGGCTCGGGAGTATTGAAGCTTTCTTT. As protein: CASSLRGLGSIEAFF.

The rearrangement uses TRBV4-3 and TRBJ1-5; D is unresolved. V dropped 0 bases and J dropped 2 bases, with 14 bases sitting between them. This CDR3 contains 17 residues. Germline loops: CDR1 LGHNA, CDR2 YSLEER. The CDR3 here is CASSQDRRDLGNQPQHF. The CDR3 DNA follows: TGCGCCAGCAGCCAAGATCGAAGGGATCTTGGCAATCAGCCCCAGCATTTT.